The 17 T cell receptor beta chains below all came from one sample that was sequenced in a study of blood T cell repertoires in COVID-19. The repertoire was sequenced with immunoSEQ multiplex PCR; TCRdb's copy has only in-frame clones and lacks some. This sample has 230,000 or so clones; roughly 79% occur once, and the top ten carry roughly 8%. Sequenced input: peripheral blood. The receptors shown here come from a woman aged 80 or over with COVID-19, enrolled during active disease.

V and J are TRBV9 and TRBJ2-2; TRBD2 aligns across 7 bases. V shed 0 bases, J shed 6 bases, and the junction held 14 bases outside the gene matches. Per the germline V gene, CDR1 is SGDLS and CDR2 is YYNGEE. The CDR3 length is 18 residues. The CDR3 DNA reads as TGTGCCAGCAGCGTAGCGGCTAGCGGCCCCGGGAGAGCCGGGGAGCTGTTTTTT. This codes for CASSVAASGPGRAGELFF.

V is TRBV10-3 and J is TRBJ1-5, with 8 bases aligning to TRBD1. CDR1 and CDR2 (germline): ENHRY, SYGVKD. Germline trimming cut 6 bases from V and 5 bases from J; bases unmatched to any gene: 6. The CDR3 runs 14 residues. As DNA, the CDR3 is TGTGCCATCAGCGCAGGACAGGGAGATCAGCCCCAGCATTTT. Amino acids: CAISAGQGDQPQHF.

The rearrangement uses TRBV13 and TRBJ1-2; D is perhaps TRBD1 (5 bases). The CDR3 is 14 amino acids. Germline V gene lookup returns CDR1 PRHDT and CDR2 FYEKMQ (reference sequence). Deletions cut 1 base from V and 3 bases from J, with 9 bases between. This chain's CDR3 is CASSLEGTYYGYTF. The CDR3 DNA sequence: TGTGCCAGCAGCTTAGAAGGGACTTACTATGGCTACACCTTC.

V is TRBV7-2 and J is TRBJ1-2; D is possibly TRBD1 (5 bases). Germline CDR1 SGHTA, CDR2 FQGNSA. The CDR3 is 14 amino acids. V gave up 3 bases and J gave up 8 bases, with 16 bases separating them. For the CDR3, the DNA is TGTGCCAGCAGCTTTGGACAAACCCAGGGAGGCTACACCTTC. Protein product: CASSFGQTQGGYTF.

This rearrangement joins TRBV27 to TRBJ2-1, with 12 bases fitting TRBD2. Trimming at V came to 4 bases and at J to 5 bases, leaving 3 bases not matched to a gene. The CDR3 is 15 residues long. CDR1 is MNHEY, CDR2 SMNVEV, per germline (reference sequence). CDR3 loop: CASSSSGGANNEQFF. The CDR3 region has the DNA TGTGCCAGCAGTTCTAGCGGGGGGGCCAACAATGAGCAGTTCTTC.

This clone was recorded only once. V gene TRBV24-1 combines with J gene TRBJ1-5; D unclear. V lost 4 bases and J 4 bases, leaving 7 bases between the germline ends. Germline V CDR1 and CDR2: KGHDR, SFDVKD. This CDR3 comprises 13 residues. The CDR3 nucleotides read TGTGCCACCAGTGAGCAGAAAAATCAGCCCCAGCATTTT. This encodes CATSEQKNQPQHF.

The chain carries TRBV18 and TRBJ1-1; TRBD1 might be the D (5 bases). Trimming cost V 2 bases and J 1 base, with 8 bases left between them. From germline, CDR1 is KGHSH and CDR2 LQKENI. This CDR3 region has 14 residues. The chain's CDR3 is CASSPFGQNTEAFF. In nucleotides, the CDR3 is TGTGCCAGCTCACCATTCGGACAGAACACTGAAGCTTTCTTT.

The chain carries TRBV9 and TRBJ1-2; no clear D gene. V was trimmed by 3 bases and J by 3 bases, leaving 15 bases between them. CDR1 and CDR2 from the germline V gene are SGDLS and YYNGEE. This CDR3 region has 15 residues. Here the CDR3 DNA reads TGTGCCAGCAGCGGAAAGCCAGGTGTCGACTATGGCTACACCTTC. Encoded protein: CASSGKPGVDYGYTF.

The gene calls are TRBV6-5 and TRBJ2-3, with a tentative D call TRBD2 (6 bases). The ends were cut back, 6 bases at V and 6 bases at J, with 19 bases in the middle. The germline V gene encodes CDR1 MNHEY and CDR2 SVGAGI. This CDR3 region has 15 residues. The CDR3 sequence: CASRTRDRSSDTQYF. DNA for the CDR3: TGTGCCAGCAGGACTAGGGACCGAAGCTCGGATACGCAGTATTTT.

CDR3 sequence: CASSLGTSMVSSGNTIYF. Written as DNA, the CDR3 is TGTGCCAGCTCACTCGGGACATCAATGGTCTCGTCTGGAAACACCATATATTTT. The chain employs TRBV18 and TRBJ1-3, with D possibly TRBD1 on 6 matching bases. This CDR3 spans 18 amino acids. Germline V CDR1 and CDR2: KGHSH, LQKENI. The V gene lost 4 bases and the J gene lost 1 base, with 20 bases spanning the gap. Complete variable domain (other parts from reference TRBV18 and TRBJ1-3): NAGVMQNPRHLVRRRGQEARLRCSPMKGHSHVYWYRQLPEEGLKFMVYLQKENIIDESGMPKERFSAEFPKEGPSILRIQQVVRGDSAAYFCASSLGTSMVSSGNTIYFGEGSWLTVV.

This chain links TRBV18 with TRBJ1-2; maybe TRBD1 (5 bases). CDR1 is KGHSH and CDR2 is LQKENI in the germline V gene. The V end was cut by 2 bases, the J end by 4 bases, with 11 bases between. The CDR3 is 14 amino acids. CDR3 DNA: TGTGCCAGCTCACCAGCGGGGGAAACCTATGGCTACACCTTC. This translates into CASSPAGETYGYTF.

The chain joins TRBV18 to TRBJ2-1; D might be TRBD1 (5 bases). The CDR3 consists of 11 residues. V was clipped by 0 bases and J by 13 bases, with 7 bases between them. Germline loops: CDR1 KGHSH, CDR2 LQKENI. CDR3 residues: CASSPPGPQFF. The CDR3 DNA sequence: TGTGCCAGCTCACCACCGGGGCCCCAGTTCTTC.

This clone is a singleton in its sample. CDR3 nucleotide sequence: TGTGCCAGCAGTTCTATTGAGTACACTGAAGCTTTCTTT. Translating it yields CASSSIEYTEAFF. The chain links TRBV6-1 to TRBJ1-1, with D hard to call. V was trimmed by 5 bases and J by 3 bases, leaving 10 bases between them. CDR1 is MNHNS, CDR2 SASEGT, per germline. This CDR3 region has 13 residues.

The chain is built from TRBV11-2 and TRBJ2-1, with 9 bases aligning to TRBD2. CDR3 length: 16 amino acids. Per the germline V gene, CDR1 is SGHAT and CDR2 is FQNNGV. J was trimmed by 6 bases and V by 3 bases; bases with no gene match: 9. CDR3 nucleotides: TGTGCCAGCAGCTTCTTAATAGCGGGAGAGGGCAATGAGCAGTTCTTC. Translation: CASSFLIAGEGNEQFF.

This chain joins TRBV2 and TRBJ2-7; 7 positions agree with TRBD1. The CDR3 totals 14 residues. Germline V CDR1 and CDR2: SNHLY, FYNNEI. After removal of 8 bases from V and 4 bases from J, the junction contained 11 bases not matched to a gene. CDR3 loop: CASVQRQGGYEQYF. The CDR3 DNA is TGTGCCAGCGTTCAGCGACAGGGTGGTTACGAGCAGTACTTC.

The chain uses TRBV2 and TRBJ1-5, with 7 positions matching TRBD1. Trimming cost V 3 bases and J 7 bases; bases outside gene matches: 6. Germline CDR1 and CDR2: SNHLY and FYNNEI. The CDR3 length is 14 residues. Here the CDR3 DNA reads TGTGCCAGCAGTGAGCCGACAGGGAAACAGCCCCAGCATTTT. This sequence encodes CASSEPTGKQPQHF.

The J gene is TRBJ2-5, the V gene TRBV5-1; 11 nucleotides line up with TRBD2. V shed 3 bases and J 4 bases; nucleotides not matched to a gene: 5. The CDR3 spans 15 residues. The germline V gene has CDR1 SGHRS and CDR2 YFSETQ. As DNA, the CDR3 is TGCGCCAGCAGCTCCGGTACTAGCGGGGGAGAGACCCAGTACTTC. It codes for CASSSGTSGGETQYF.